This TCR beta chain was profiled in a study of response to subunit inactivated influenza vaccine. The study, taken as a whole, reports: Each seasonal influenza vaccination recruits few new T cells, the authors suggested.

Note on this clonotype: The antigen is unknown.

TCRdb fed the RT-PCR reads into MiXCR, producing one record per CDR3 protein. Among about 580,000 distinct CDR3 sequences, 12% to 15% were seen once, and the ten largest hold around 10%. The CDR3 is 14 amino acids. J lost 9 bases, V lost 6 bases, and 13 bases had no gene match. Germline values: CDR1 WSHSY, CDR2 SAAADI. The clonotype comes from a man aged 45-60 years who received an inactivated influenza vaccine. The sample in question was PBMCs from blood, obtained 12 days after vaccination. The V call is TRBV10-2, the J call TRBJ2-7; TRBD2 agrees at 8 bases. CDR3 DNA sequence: TGCGCCAGCAGCGCCGGGACGGGGGGGATCGGGCAGTACTTC. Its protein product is CASSAGTGGIGQYF.